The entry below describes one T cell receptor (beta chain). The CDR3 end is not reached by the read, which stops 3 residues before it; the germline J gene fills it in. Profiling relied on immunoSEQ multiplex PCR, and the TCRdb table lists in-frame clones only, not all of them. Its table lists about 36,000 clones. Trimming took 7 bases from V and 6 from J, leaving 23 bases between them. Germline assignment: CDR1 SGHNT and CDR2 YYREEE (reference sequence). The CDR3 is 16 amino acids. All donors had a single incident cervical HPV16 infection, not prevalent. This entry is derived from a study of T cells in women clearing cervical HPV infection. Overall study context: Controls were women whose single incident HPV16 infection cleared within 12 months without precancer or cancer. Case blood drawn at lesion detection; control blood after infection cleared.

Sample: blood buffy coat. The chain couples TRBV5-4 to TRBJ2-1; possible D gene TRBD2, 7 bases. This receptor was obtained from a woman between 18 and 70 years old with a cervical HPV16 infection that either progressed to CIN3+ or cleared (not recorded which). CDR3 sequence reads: CASQPEGGPGVNEQFF. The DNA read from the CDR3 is TGTGCCAGCCAACCTGAGGGGGGGCCGGGAGTCAATGAG.